A selection of T cell receptor beta chains follows, all from one sample in a study of CD8+ T cells in alopecia areata. The protocol was immunoSEQ multiplex PCR, while the TCRdb copy is restricted to in-frame clones and leaves out a portion. This sample has some 99,000 clones, with approximately 66% found just once. The specimen was CD8+ T cells sorted from blood, collected at week 4, from a patient treated with tofacitinib. These receptors originate from a human donor with alopecia areata. The CDR3 runs from the conserved cysteine through the conserved F or W. Each record gives: V gene, J gene, clone size, D gene, CDR3 DNA, CDR3 protein. A D gene is named only where the DNA matches it firmly. Expanded clones are given a class, and other clones once, few, many or no size at all.

V: TRBV4-1; J: TRBJ1-1; size: -; D: -; DNA: TGCGCCAGCAGCCAAGAGGGGGGGAGCAGCACTGAAGCTTTCTTT; CDR3: CASSQEGGSSTEAFF
V: TRBV4-1; J: TRBJ1-5; size: -; D: -; DNA: TGCGCCAGCAGCCCCGGACAGAACAATCAGCCCCAGCATTTT; CDR3: CASSPGQNNQPQHF
V: TRBV28; J: TRBJ2-7; size: -; D: -; DNA: TGTGCCAGCAGTTTGTACAGGGCGGATAGCTCCTACGAGCAGTACTTC; CDR3: CASSLYRADSSYEQYF
V: TRBV9; J: TRBJ1-5; size: -; D: -; DNA: TGTGCCAGCAGTAACCTCGACAGCCCCAATCAGCCCCAGCATTTT; CDR3: CASSNLDSPNQPQHF
V: TRBV10-3; J: TRBJ2-4; size: -; D: -; DNA: TGTGCCATCAGTGACGTGGGCACGGACATTCAGTACTTC; CDR3: CAISDVGTDIQYF
V: TRBV5-1; J: TRBJ2-5; size: -; D: TRBD1; DNA: TGCGCCAGCAGGGTTCCGACAGGGCAAGAGACCCAGTACTTC; CDR3: CASRVPTGQETQYF
V: TRBV13; J: TRBJ2-3; size: -; D: -; DNA: TGTGCCAGCAGCTCCATGGTCGTCGATACGCAGTATTTT; CDR3: CASSSMVVDTQYF
V: TRBV11-2; J: TRBJ2-5; size: -; D: TRBD2; DNA: TGTGCCAGCAGCCGTTCGGGCGGGAGGTTACAAGAGACCCAGTACTTC; CDR3: CASSRSGGRLQETQYF
V: TRBV27; J: TRBJ2-7; size: once; D: -; DNA: TGTGCCAGCGCCCCGACAGGATCTGGCTACGAGCAGTACTTC; CDR3: CASAPTGSGYEQYF
V: TRBV27; J: TRBJ2-6; size: -; D: -; DNA: TGTGCCAGCAGTTCCCGACAGGAATCTGGGGCCAACGTCCTGACTTTC; CDR3: CASSSRQESGANVLTF
V: TRBV6-4; J: TRBJ1-1; size: few; D: -; DNA: TGTGCCAGCAGTGACGGAGGGCCAAACACTGAAGCTTTCTTT; CDR3: CASSDGGPNTEAFF
V: TRBV27; J: TRBJ2-6; size: -; D: TRBD1; DNA: TGTGCCAGCAGTACGGGACAGGGGGTCCCCTCTGGGGCCAACGTCCTGACTTTC; CDR3: CASSTGQGVPSGANVLTF
V: TRBV28; J: TRBJ1-1; size: -; D: -; DNA: TGTGCCAGCAGTTCTCGAGGGGCTGGGACTGAAGCTTTCTTT; CDR3: CASSSRGAGTEAFF
V: TRBV9; J: TRBJ2-6; size: once; D: -; DNA: TGTGCCAGCAGCCATAGCGGAGCTGGGGCCAACGTCCTGACTTTC; CDR3: CASSHSGAGANVLTF
V: TRBV5-6; J: TRBJ1-1; size: -; D: -; DNA: TGTGCCAGCAGCTTGGGAGTCGAGAATTCGAACACTGAAGCTTTCTTT; CDR3: CASSLGVENSNTEAFF
V: TRBV29-1; J: TRBJ2-1; size: -; D: -; DNA: TGCAGCGTTGAAGAGTGGTCCTACAATGAGCAGTTCTTC; CDR3: CSVEEWSYNEQFF
V: TRBV4-1; J: TRBJ2-1; size: many; D: TRBD2; DNA: TGCGCCAGCAGCCAAGAACCTAGCGGGACCCTTTACAATGAGCAGTTCTTC; CDR3: CASSQEPSGTLYNEQFF